One T cell receptor (beta chain) is described in this entry. What this receptor recognizes is not known. No qualities accompany the bases; no much larger clone lies one base away. Reading from cysteine to phenylalanine, the CDR3 counts 15 amino acids. The DNA shown is the 45-base CDR3, in frame from base 1. The germline V gene gives CDR1 as LGHNA and CDR2 as YNFKEQ. Library construction relied on PCR. DNA from cultured CD4+ T cells underwent TCR sequencing with the Oncomine TCR Beta short-read assay at the Johns Hopkins FTIC core. The QIAamp micro DNA kit was used to extract genomic DNA from the cultured CD4+ T cells. The Oncomine TCR Beta libraries from cultured CD4+ T cells were pooled using unique dual indexes and then sequenced on an Illumina iSeq 100. Per the authors' processing: Non-productive sequences were removed, and CDR3s not starting with C, not ending with F or W, or shorter than 7 amino acids were discarded. The MANAFEST web application was used to identify antigen-specific clonotypes by comparing peptide-stimulated wells against reference wells and other culture wells. An FDR below 0.05, an odds ratio above 5, and a productive frequency above 0.1% in at least two of three replicate wells were required for clones to be considered positive. A clonotype counted as cross-reactive if it showed significant expansion both in the SARS-CoV-2 spike wells and in at least one common cold coronavirus spike condition. Levenshtein distances (stringdist) and unrooted phylogenetic trees (ape) in R version 3.6.1 were used to assess CDR3 homology. In-frame beta chains were kept once TCRdb had trimmed the public reads at Q25 with fastp and called clones with MiXCR. Rows matching on CDR3 protein sequence are summarized as one entry with the most common DNA and genes. The V and J calls come from TCRdb's annotation, not from the publication. In all, the sample holds about 23,000 distinct CDR3 sequences, and approximately 44% of those were seen once. 15% to 20% of the sample rests with the top ten.

These data belong to a study of vaccination and CD4 T cells after COVID-19 (dated by TCRdb to between 2021 and 2024). At the level of the whole study: The convalescent cohort comprised six males and four females, including two Hispanic individuals, seven Caucasians, two Asians and one multiracial person. In under twelve COVID-19 convalescent patients and a handful of infection-naive healthy vaccine recipients, researchers compared the spike-specific CD4+ TCR repertoire from before mRNA vaccination with the repertoire from after. Control cultures received a CEFX viral epitope pool as the positive control, an HIV-1 Nef peptide pool as the negative control, or no peptide. Participants received two doses of either the Pfizer-BioNTech BNT162b2 vaccine (n=8) or the Moderna mRNA-1273 vaccine (n=2). Post-vaccine blood samples were taken a median of approximately 76 days after the second vaccine dose, with a range of 14 to 241 days. Post-COVID blood samples from convalescent patients were collected a median of roughly 100 days after diagnosis, with a range of roughly 35 to 161 days. Culture stimuli were overlapping spike peptide pools from SARS-CoV-2 and from the common cold coronaviruses HCoV-NL63, HCoV-OC43 and HCoV-229E.

The paper as a whole reports these results and caveats: In convalescent patients, nearly all vaccine-specific clones (304 of 307) were found to be mono-reactive for SARS-CoV-2 spike rather than cross-reactive with common cold coronaviruses. The median number of SARS-CoV-2-reactive clonotypes rose from 20 to 25 after infection to a few dozen after vaccination, but the change was not significant. In convalescent patients, a median 86.3% of post-vaccine SARS-CoV-2-reactive clones were detected only after vaccination, and vaccine-specific priming was suggested by this finding. The number of convalescent patients in the study was relatively small, and the study did not examine early timepoints following natural infection.

The treatment or condition tag for this specimen amounts to: roughly 11-day PBMC culture with coronavirus spike peptide pools or control peptides (ViraFEST assay). The ViraFEST assay, used in the study, expanded antigen-specific T cells with peptide pools and then identified the expanded clonotypes through TCR sequencing. Healthy vaccine recipients had no prior SARS-CoV-2 infection, confirmed by negative nucleocapsid antibody tests before and after vaccination. Around 2 million PBMCs per well were cultured in IMDM with approximately 5% human AB serum and 8.5 to 10 IU/ml IL-2, plus 10 ug/ml peptide pools. On days 3 and 7, half of the culture medium was replaced with fresh IL-2-containing medium. After roughly 11 days of culture, CD4+ T cells were isolated by negative selection with the EasySep CD4+ T cell isolation kit. Ficoll-Paque Plus gradient centrifugation was used to isolate PBMCs from whole blood, and the isolated PBMCs were then either used fresh or cryopreserved at -140C. In general, triplicate wells were set up for every culture condition.

The V and J segments used are TRBV4-2 and TRBJ2-4, with the identity of the D gene unclear. The last part of the DNA fits TRBJ2-5 better; the J call may be wrong. The starting material was CD4+ T cells from blood, cultured in vitro, obtained before SARS-CoV-2 vaccination. This sequence originates from a human donor who received a COVID-19 vaccine. This receptor carries the CDR3 CASSQDEYPRETQYF. The DNA sequence reads TGTGCCAGCAGCCAAGATGAGTACCCTAGGGAGACCCAGTACTTC.